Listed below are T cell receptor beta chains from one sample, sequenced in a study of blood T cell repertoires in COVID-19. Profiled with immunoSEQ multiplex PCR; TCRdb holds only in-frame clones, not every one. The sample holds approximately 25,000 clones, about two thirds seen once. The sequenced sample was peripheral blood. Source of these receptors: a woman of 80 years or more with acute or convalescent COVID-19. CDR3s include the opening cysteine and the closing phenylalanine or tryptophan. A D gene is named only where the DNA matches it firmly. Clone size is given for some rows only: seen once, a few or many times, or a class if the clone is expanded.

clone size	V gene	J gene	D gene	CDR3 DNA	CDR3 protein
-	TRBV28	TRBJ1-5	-	TGTGCCACCCTGCTCTCAAGGGGCGGTCAGCCCCAGCATTTT	CATLLSRGGQPQHF
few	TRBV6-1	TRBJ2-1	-	TGTGCCAGCAGTGAACGTGACACCGACGATGAGCAGTTCTTC	CASSERDTDDEQFF
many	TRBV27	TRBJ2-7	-	TGTGCCAGCAGTTTAAATTTTCCCCCCCGGGAGCAGTACTTC	CASSLNFPPREQYF
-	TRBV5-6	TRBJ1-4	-	TGTGCCAGCAGCTCCCCTAGGATAGCTAATGAAAAACTGTTTTTT	CASSSPRIANEKLFF
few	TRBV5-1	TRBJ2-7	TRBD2	TGCGCCAGCAGCTTGGAAGCTAGCGGGAGTAAGTACTTC	CASSLEASGSKYF
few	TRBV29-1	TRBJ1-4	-	TGCAGCGCCGCCGTGGGGGGTTCGGAAAAACTGTTTTTT	CSAAVGGSEKLFF
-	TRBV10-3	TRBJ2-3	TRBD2	TGTGCCATCAGTGAAACTAGCGGGAGGGCCGGGGATACGCAGTATTTT	CAISETSGRAGDTQYF
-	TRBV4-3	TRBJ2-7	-	TGCGCCAGCAGCCAAGACAGGGGCTCCCCCTACGAGCAGTACTTC	CASSQDRGSPYEQYF
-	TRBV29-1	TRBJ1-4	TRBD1	TGCAGCGTTGAAGGGACAGGGGTAAATGAAAAACTGTTTTTT	CSVEGTGVNEKLFF
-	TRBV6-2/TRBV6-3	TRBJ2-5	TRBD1	TGTGCCAGCAGCCAACAGGGGTACCAAGAGACCCAGTACTTC	CASSQQGYQETQYF
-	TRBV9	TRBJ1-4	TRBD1	TGTGCCAGCAGCGTAGGACAGGGGATTCATGAAAAACTGTTTTTT	CASSVGQGIHEKLFF
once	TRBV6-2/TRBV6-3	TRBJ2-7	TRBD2	TGTGCCAGCAGTTGGACTAGCGGTTACGAGCAGTACTTC	CASSWTSGYEQYF
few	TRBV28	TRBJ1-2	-	TGTGCCAGCGCTACAGGAATTTCTAACTATGGCTACACCTTC	CASATGISNYGYTF
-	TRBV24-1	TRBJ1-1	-	TGTGCCACCAGTGATTCTCGGGGGAACACTGAAGCTTTCTTT	CATSDSRGNTEAFF
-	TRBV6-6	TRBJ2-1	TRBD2	TGTGCCAGCAGCCCTCTAGCGGGCTCCTACAATGAGCAGTTCTTC	CASSPLAGSYNEQFF
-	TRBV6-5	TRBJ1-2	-	TGTGCCAGCAGCCAGCAGGGAAGGGATGGCTACACCTTC	CASSQQGRDGYTF
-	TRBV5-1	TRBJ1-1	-	TGCGCCAGCAGCACCCTACAGGGAAGCAGAACTGAAGCTTTCTTT	CASSTLQGSRTEAFF
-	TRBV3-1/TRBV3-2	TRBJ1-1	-	TGTGCCAGCAGCCAACCCTTCACTGAAGCTTTCTTT	CASSQPFTEAFF
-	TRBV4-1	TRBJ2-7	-	TGCGCCAGCAGCCAAGAGGGGGGAGCTAGCGTTACCTCCTACGAGCAGTACTTC	CASSQEGGASVTSYEQYF
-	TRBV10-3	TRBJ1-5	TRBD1	TGTGCCATCAGTCCGACAGGGGCAAAACAGCCCCAGCATTTT	CAISPTGAKQPQHF
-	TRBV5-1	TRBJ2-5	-	TGCGCCAGCGCGCCCCGGGGGTACCAAGAGACCCAGTACTTC	CASAPRGYQETQYF
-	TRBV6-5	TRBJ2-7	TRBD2	TGTGCCAGCAATTCCGGGACTAGCGGCTACGAGCAGTACTTC	CASNSGTSGYEQYF
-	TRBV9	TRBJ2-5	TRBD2	TGTGCCAGCAGCCCTAGCGGAAAAGAGACCCAGTACTTC	CASSPSGKETQYF
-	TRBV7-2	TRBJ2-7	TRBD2	TGTGCCAGCAGCCCAGGACTAGCGGGGGGGCGGCTAGGGTACGAGCAGTACTTC	CASSPGLAGGRLGYEQYF